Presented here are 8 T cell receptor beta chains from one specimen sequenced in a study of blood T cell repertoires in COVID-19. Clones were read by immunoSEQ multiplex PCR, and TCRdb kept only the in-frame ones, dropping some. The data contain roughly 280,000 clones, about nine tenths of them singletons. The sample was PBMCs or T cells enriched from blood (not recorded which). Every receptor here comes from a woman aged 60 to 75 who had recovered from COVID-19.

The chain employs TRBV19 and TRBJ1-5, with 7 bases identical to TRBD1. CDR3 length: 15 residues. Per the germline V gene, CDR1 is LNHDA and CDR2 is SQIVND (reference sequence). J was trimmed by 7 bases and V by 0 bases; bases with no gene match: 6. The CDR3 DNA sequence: TGTGCCAGTAGTATAGATCACAGGGGACGACAGCCCCAGCATTTT. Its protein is CASSIDHRGRQPQHF.

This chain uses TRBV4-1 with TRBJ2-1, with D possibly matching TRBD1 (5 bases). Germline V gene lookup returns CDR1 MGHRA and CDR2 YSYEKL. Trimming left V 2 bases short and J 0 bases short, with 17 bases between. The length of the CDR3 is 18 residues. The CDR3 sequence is CASSQQGSVPSSYNEQFF. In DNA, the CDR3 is TGCGCCAGCAGCCAACAGGGTTCGGTCCCGAGCTCCTACAATGAGCAGTTCTTC.

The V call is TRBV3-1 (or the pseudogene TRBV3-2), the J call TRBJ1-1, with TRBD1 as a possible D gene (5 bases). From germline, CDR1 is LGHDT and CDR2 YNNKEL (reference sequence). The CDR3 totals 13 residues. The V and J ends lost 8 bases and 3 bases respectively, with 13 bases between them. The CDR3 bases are TGTGCCAGCTTGGGCAGGGAGGACACTGAAGCTTTCTTT. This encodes CASLGREDTEAFF.

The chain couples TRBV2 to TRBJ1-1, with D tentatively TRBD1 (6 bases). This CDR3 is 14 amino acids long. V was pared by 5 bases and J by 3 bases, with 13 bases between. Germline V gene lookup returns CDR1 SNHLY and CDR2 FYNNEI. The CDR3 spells CASSRDTAYTEAFF. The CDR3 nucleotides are TGTGCCAGCAGTCGGGACACGGCGTACACTGAAGCTTTCTTT.

The CDR3: CASSSGLGYGYTF. CDR3 DNA sequence: TGTGCCAGCTCATCAGGGCTTGGCTATGGCTACACCTTC. The rearrangement uses TRBV18 and TRBJ1-2; D possibly corresponds to TRBD1 (5 bases). The germline gives CDR1 KGHSH, CDR2 LQKENI. The CDR3 is 13 amino acids. Trimming removed 5 bases at V and 4 bases at J, with 11 bases between.

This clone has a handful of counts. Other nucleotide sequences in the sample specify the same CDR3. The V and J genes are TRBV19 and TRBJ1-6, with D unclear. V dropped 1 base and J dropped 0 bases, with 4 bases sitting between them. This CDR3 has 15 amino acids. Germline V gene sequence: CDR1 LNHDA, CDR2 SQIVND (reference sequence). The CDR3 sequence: CASSIASSYNSPLHF. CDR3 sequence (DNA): TGTGCCAGTAGTATAGCTAGCTCCTATAATTCACCCCTCCACTTT.

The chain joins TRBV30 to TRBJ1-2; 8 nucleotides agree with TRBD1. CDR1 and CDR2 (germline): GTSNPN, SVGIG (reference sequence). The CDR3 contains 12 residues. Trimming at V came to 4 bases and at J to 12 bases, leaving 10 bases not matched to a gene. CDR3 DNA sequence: TGTGCCTGGACGGCGACAGGGGCAGGGCACACCTTC. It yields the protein CAWTATGAGHTF.

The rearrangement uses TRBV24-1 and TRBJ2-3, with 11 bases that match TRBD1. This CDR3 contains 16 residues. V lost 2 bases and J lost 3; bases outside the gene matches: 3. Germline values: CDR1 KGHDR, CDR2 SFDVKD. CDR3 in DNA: TGTGCCACCAGTGATTCGGGGACAGGGGGAACAGATACGCAGTATTTT. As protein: CATSDSGTGGTDTQYF.